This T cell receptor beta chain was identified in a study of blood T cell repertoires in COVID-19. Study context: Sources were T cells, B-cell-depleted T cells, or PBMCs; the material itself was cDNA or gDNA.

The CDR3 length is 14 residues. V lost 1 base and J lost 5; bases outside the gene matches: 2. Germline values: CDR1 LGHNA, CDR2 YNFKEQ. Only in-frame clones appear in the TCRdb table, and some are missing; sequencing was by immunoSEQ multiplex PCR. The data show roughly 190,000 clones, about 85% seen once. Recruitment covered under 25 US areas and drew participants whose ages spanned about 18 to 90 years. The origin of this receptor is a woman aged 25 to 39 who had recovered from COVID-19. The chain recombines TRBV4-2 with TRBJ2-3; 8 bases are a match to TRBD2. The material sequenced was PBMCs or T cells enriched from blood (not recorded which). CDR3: CASSQVLAGDTQYF. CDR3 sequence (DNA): TGTGCCAGCAGCCAAGTCCTAGCGGGAGATACGCAGTATTTT.